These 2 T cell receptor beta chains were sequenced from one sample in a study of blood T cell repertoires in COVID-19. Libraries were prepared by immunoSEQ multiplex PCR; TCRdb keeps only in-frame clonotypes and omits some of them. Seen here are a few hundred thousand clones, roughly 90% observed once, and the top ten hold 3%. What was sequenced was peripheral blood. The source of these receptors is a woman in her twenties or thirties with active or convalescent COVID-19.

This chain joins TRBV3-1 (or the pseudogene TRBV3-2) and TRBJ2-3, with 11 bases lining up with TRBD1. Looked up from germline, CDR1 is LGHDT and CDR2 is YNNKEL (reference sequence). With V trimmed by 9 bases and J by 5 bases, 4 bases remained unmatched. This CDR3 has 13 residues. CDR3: CASPGQGVDTQYF. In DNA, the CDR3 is TGTGCCAGTCCGGGACAGGGGGTAGATACGCAGTATTTT.

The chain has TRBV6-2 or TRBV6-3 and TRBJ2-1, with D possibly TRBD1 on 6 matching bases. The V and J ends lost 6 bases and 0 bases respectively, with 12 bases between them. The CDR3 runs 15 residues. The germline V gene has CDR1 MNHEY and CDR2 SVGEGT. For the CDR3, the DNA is TGTGCCAGCAGCCCGGACAGCAGCTCCTACAATGAGCAGTTCTTC. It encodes CASSPDSSSYNEQFF.